The 20 T cell receptor beta chains below come from one sample, sequenced in a study of blood T cell repertoires in COVID-19. Assay: immunoSEQ multiplex PCR; the TCRdb copy retains only in-frame clones and omits some. The table lists 200,000 to 300,000 clones, 85% to 90% of them singletons. The sequenced sample was peripheral blood. These TCRs come from a woman aged 60 to 75 with COVID-19, enrolled during active disease.

The chain links TRBV24-1 to TRBJ2-1, with 13 bases aligning to TRBD2. The CDR3 sequence is 19 residues long. V shed 4 bases, J shed 0 bases, and the junction held 8 bases outside the gene matches. Germline CDR1 KGHDR, CDR2 SFDVKD. Here the CDR3 DNA reads TGTGCCACCAGTGACCATGGACTAGCGGGAGCCACCTCCTACAATGAGCAGTTCTTC. Protein sequence: CATSDHGLAGATSYNEQFF.

This chain uses TRBV9 with TRBJ2-2, with 8 bases identical to TRBD2. The CDR3 is 16 amino acids. Germline CDR1 SGDLS, CDR2 YYNGEE. V shed 2 bases and J 5 bases; nucleotides not matched to a gene: 8. This CDR3 reads CASSVGGGLYTGELFF. In DNA, the CDR3 is TGTGCCAGCAGCGTCGGCGGGGGGTTATATACCGGGGAGCTGTTTTTT.

The chain couples TRBV28 to TRBJ2-7; 11 bases line up with TRBD2. J gave up 5 bases and V 2 bases, and 14 bases lay outside the gene matches. CDR3 length: 18 residues. Germline CDR1 is MDHEN and CDR2 is SYDVKM. The CDR3 DNA follows: TGTGCCAGCAGTTTAAGGGCAACTAGCGGGAGTGTTAAAGACGAGCAGTACTTC. Translation: CASSLRATSGSVKDEQYF.

This clone was recorded once. V gene TRBV19 combines with J gene TRBJ2-2, with a possible D match to TRBD1 (6 bases). The V gene's germline CDR1 is LNHDA and CDR2 SQIVND (reference sequence). The CDR3 contains 15 residues. V lost 5 bases and J 8 bases, leaving 18 bases between the germline ends. CDR3 sequence (DNA): TGTGCCAGTAGTCCTAGACGACAGGCTCTGGGGGAGCTGTTTTTT. Translation: CASSPRRQALGELFF.

The chain uses TRBV29-1 and TRBJ2-1, with 9 bases matching TRBD2. The CDR3 has 10 residues. Germline assignment: CDR1 SQVTM and CDR2 ANQGSEA. CDR3 residues: CAGGNNEQFF. The DNA of the CDR3 is TGCGCGGGAGGGAACAATGAGCAGTTCTTC.

V gene TRBV29-1 combines with J gene TRBJ2-7; 9 nucleotides align to TRBD1. Looked up from germline, CDR1 is SQVTM and CDR2 is ANQGSEA. The J segment lost 1 base and the V segment lost 4 bases, leaving 14 bases of the junction unmatched. The CDR3 spans 17 residues. CDR3 amino acids: CSVVTSPTGGPSYEQYF. In nucleotides, the CDR3 is TGCAGCGTTGTTACTTCTCCAACAGGGGGCCCTTCCTACGAGCAGTACTTC.

The genes are TRBV27 and TRBJ2-1; 13 bases align to TRBD2. Losses at the gene ends were 5 bases for V and 7 bases for J; bases not matched to a gene: 8. This CDR3 is 16 amino acids long. Germline assignment: CDR1 MNHEY and CDR2 SMNVEV (reference sequence). CDR3 sequence: CASSPLGLAGVNEQFF. The CDR3 DNA is TGTGCCAGCAGTCCACTCGGACTAGCGGGAGTGAATGAGCAGTTCTTC.

CDR3 loop: CAWGQGKAKNIQYF. CDR3 DNA sequence: TGTGCCTGGGGACAGGGAAAGGCCAAAAACATTCAGTACTTC. The chain has TRBV30 and TRBJ2-4, with TRBD1 identical over 8 bases. J was trimmed by 1 base and V by 5 bases; bases with no gene match: 4. CDR1 and CDR2 (germline): GTSNPN, SVGIG (reference sequence). The CDR3 is 14 amino acids.

V is TRBV2 and J is TRBJ1-4, with 8 bases matching TRBD1. V lost 5 bases and J lost 6; bases outside the gene matches: 8. Germline V gene data show CDR1 as SNHLY and CDR2 as FYNNEI. The CDR3 has 15 amino acids. CDR3 region: CASSPYRGFDEKLFF. CDR3 DNA: TGTGCCAGCAGTCCCTACAGGGGGTTTGATGAAAAACTGTTTTTT.

This clone was found a few times. V gene TRBV7-8 combines with J gene TRBJ1-4; the D is unclear. This CDR3 region has 16 residues. Germline V lookup: CDR1 SGHVS, CDR2 FQNEAQ. Trimming left V 1 base short and J 2 bases short, with 11 bases between. The CDR3 sequence is CASSLGQVGTNEKLFF. The CDR3 DNA reads TGTGCCAGCAGCTTAGGGCAGGTTGGGACTAATGAAAAACTGTTTTTT. Full variable domain (outside the CDR3, taken from reference TRBV7-8 and TRBJ1-4): GAGVSQSPRYKVAKRGQDVALRCDPISGHVSLFWYQQALGQGPEFLTYFQNEAQLDKSGLPSDRFFAERPEGSVSTLKIQRTQQEDSAVYLCASSLGQVGTNEKLFFGSGTQLSVL.

This clone was detected only once. The V gene is TRBV6-6, the J gene TRBJ1-6, with D unclear. Per germline, CDR1 MNHNY and CDR2 SVGAGI (reference sequence). The CDR3 sequence is 13 residues long. Trimming cost V 6 bases and J 5 bases, with 8 bases left between them. The CDR3 nucleotides read TGTGCCAGCAGGGTGCGGGATAATTCACCCCTCCACTTT. It is translated as CASRVRDNSPLHF.

This clone was counted once. The J gene is TRBJ1-2, the V gene TRBV6-5; D remains unclear. The CDR3 is made up of 13 amino acids. Germline V gene sequence: CDR1 MNHEY, CDR2 SVGAGI. Between the trimmed V and J ends, which lost 7 bases and 2 bases, there was a span of 11 bases. This CDR3 is CASTSVENYGYTF. The CDR3 DNA follows: TGTGCCAGCACCTCGGTAGAGAACTATGGCTACACCTTC.

The chain couples TRBV21-1 to TRBJ2-5; TRBD2, the table's D call, lacks a check against the DNA. TRBV21-1 is designated a pseudogene. This CDR3 contains 21 residues. Here the CDR3 DNA reads TGTGCCAGCAGCAAAAGGGCGGCAGCGGGAGGATCCCGGGTCGACCAAGAGACCCAGTACTTC. As protein: CASSKRAAAGGSRVDQETQYF.

This rearrangement joins TRBV6-2 or TRBV6-3 to TRBJ1-1; TRBD1 aligns across 9 bases. CDR1 is MNHEY, CDR2 SVGEGT, per germline. The CDR3 sequence is 14 residues long. Unmatched junction bases numbered 2, after V lost 2 bases and J lost 4 bases. The CDR3 bases are TGTGCCAGCAGTTACACGGGACAGGGCACTGAAGCTTTCTTT. Its protein is CASSYTGQGTEAFF.

The chain has TRBV11-2 and TRBJ1-4; 7 bases are shared with TRBD1. This CDR3 is 14 amino acids long. The J segment lost 8 bases and the V segment lost 5 bases, leaving 8 bases of the junction unmatched. In germline, CDR1 is SGHAT, CDR2 FQNNGV. The CDR3: CASSLTGVGEKLFF. In DNA form, the CDR3 reads TGTGCCAGCAGCCTCACAGGGGTGGGGGAAAAACTGTTTTTT.

Points on this clone: At one of its ends the junction is not consistent with the germline gene, which may arise from a read error. The rearrangement uses TRBV6-1 and TRBJ1-2; the D gene is possibly TRBD1 (6 bases). This CDR3 has 12 amino acids. Germline lookup yields CDR1 MNHNS and CDR2 SASEGT. The CDR3 nucleotides are TGTGCCAGCAGTGACCACGGGACAATGGCTATGTTC. This sequence encodes CASSDHGTMAMF.

The chain links TRBV3-1 (or the pseudogene TRBV3-2) to TRBJ2-1; perhaps TRBD1 as D (6 bases). CDR1 is LGHDT and CDR2 is YNNKEL in the germline V gene (reference sequence). This CDR3 is built from 15 residues. V gave up 4 bases and J gave up 14 bases, with 24 bases separating them. CDR3 DNA sequence: TGTGCCAGCAGCCCAAACAGGGACGGCGCGGTCGGGAAGTTCTTC. Protein: CASSPNRDGAVGKFF.

The chain links TRBV28 to TRBJ1-2; TRBD1 aligns across 8 bases. V lost 5 bases to trimming and J lost 5 bases; unmatched junction nucleotides: 7. CDR1 and CDR2 (germline): MDHEN, SYDVKM. The CDR3 runs 14 residues. The CDR3 is CASSTWTGMYGYTF. CDR3 sequence (DNA): TGTGCCAGCAGTACCTGGACAGGGATGTATGGCTACACCTTC.

The rearrangement joins TRBV10-3 to TRBJ2-2; D is perhaps TRBD1 (5 bases). V was pared by 2 bases and J by 4 bases, with 11 bases between. CDR3 length: 15 residues. Germline-derived CDR1 and CDR2 are ENHRY and SYGVKD. The CDR3 here is CAISELRAGTGELFF. CDR3 in DNA: TGTGCCATCAGTGAGCTCAGGGCAGGCACCGGGGAGCTGTTTTTT.

A single count supports this clone. The chain carries TRBV24-1 and TRBJ1-2, with TRBD1 as a possible D gene (6 bases). This CDR3 spans 15 amino acids. V was pared by 4 bases and J by 4 bases, with 15 bases between. Germline V CDR1 and CDR2: KGHDR, SFDVKD. CDR3 DNA sequence: TGTGCCACCAGTGACCCAGGGGCAGGTCGCTATGGCTACACCTTC. Protein product: CATSDPGAGRYGYTF.